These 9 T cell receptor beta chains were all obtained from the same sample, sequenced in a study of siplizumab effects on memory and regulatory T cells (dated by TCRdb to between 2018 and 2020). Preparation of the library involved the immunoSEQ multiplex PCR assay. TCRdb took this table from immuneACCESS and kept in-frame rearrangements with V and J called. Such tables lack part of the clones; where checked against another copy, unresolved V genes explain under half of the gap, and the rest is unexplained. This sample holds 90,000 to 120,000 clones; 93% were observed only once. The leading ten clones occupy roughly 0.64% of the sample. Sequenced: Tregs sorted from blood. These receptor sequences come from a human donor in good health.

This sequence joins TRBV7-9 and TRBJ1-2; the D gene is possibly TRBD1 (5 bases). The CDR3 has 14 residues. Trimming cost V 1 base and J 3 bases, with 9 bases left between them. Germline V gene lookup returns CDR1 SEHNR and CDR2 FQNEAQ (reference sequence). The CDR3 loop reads CASSLVQGDYGYTF. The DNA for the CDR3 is TGTGCCAGCAGCTTAGTCCAGGGAGACTATGGCTACACCTTC.

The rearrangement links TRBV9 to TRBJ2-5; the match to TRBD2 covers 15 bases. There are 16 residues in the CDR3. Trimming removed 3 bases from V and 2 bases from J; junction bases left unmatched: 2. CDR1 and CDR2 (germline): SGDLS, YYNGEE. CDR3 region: CASSAGLAGGQETQYF. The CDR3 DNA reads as TGTGCCAGCAGCGCGGGACTAGCGGGAGGTCAAGAGACCCAGTACTTC. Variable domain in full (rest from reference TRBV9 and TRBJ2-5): DSGVTQTPKHLITATGQRVTLRCSPRSGDLSVYWYQQSLDQGLQFLIQYYNGEERAKGNILERFSAQQFPDLHSELNLSSLELGDSALYFCASSAGLAGGQETQYFGPGTRLLVL.

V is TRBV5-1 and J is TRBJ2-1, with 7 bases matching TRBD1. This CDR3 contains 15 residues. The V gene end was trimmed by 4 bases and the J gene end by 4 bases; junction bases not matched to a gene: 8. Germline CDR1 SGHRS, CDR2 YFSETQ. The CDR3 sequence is CASSPRTGKYNEQFF. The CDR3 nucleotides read TGCGCCAGCAGCCCCCGGACAGGAAAATACAATGAGCAGTTCTTC.

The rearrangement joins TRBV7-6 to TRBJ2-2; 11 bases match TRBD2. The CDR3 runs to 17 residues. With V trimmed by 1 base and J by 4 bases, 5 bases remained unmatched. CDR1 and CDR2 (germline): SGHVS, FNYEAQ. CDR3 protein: CASSLVSGRAPTGELFF. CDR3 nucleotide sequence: TGTGCCAGCAGCTTAGTTAGCGGGAGGGCCCCCACCGGGGAGCTGTTTTTT.

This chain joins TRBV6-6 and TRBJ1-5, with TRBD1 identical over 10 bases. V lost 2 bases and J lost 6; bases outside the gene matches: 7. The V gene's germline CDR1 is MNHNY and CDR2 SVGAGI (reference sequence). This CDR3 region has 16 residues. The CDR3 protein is CASSYRQGAKVQPQHF. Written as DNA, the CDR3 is TGTGCCAGCAGTTACCGACAGGGGGCCAAGGTTCAGCCCCAGCATTTT.

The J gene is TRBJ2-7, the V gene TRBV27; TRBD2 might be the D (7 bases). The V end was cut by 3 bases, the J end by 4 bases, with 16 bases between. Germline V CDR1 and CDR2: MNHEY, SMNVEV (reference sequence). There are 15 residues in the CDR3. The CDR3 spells CASSLTSQGGYEQYF. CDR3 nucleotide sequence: TGTGCCAGCAGTTTGACTAGCCAAGGGGGGTACGAGCAGTACTTC.

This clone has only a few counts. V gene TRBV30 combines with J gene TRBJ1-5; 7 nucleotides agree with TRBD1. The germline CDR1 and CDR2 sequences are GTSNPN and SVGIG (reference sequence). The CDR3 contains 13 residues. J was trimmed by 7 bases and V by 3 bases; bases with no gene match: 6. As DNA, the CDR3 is TGTGCCTGGAGCCTTTACAGGGGCCAGCCCCAGCATTTT. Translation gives CAWSLYRGQPQHF. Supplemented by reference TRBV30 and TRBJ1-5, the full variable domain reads SQTIHQWPATLVQPVGSPLSLECTVEGTSNPNLYWYRQAAGRGLQLLFYSVGIGQISSEVPQNLSASRPQDRQFILSSKKLLLSDSGFYLCAWSLYRGQPQHFGDGTRLSIL.

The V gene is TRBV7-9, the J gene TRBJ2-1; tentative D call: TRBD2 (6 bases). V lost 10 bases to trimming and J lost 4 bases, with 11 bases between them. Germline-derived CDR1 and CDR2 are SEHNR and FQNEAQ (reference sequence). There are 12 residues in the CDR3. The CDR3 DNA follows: TGTGCCACCGTGGGGGGATACAATGAGCAGTTCTTC. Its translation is CATVGGYNEQFF. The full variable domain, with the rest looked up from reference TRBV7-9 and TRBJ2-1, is DTGVSQNPRHKITKRGQNVTFRCDPISEHNRLYWYRQTLGQGPEFLTYFQNEAQLEKSRLLSDRFSAERPKGSFSTLEIQRTEQGDSAMYLCATVGGYNEQFFGPGTRLTVL.

CDR3 amino acids: CASSQGRFSGNTIYF. DNA for the CDR3: TGTGCCAGCAGTCAGGGACGGTTCTCTGGAAACACCATATATTTT. The rearrangement joins TRBV6-5 to TRBJ1-3; maybe TRBD1 (5 bases). V was trimmed by 5 bases and J by 0 bases, leaving 11 bases between them. In germline, CDR1 is MNHEY, CDR2 SVGAGI. The CDR3 sequence is 15 residues long.